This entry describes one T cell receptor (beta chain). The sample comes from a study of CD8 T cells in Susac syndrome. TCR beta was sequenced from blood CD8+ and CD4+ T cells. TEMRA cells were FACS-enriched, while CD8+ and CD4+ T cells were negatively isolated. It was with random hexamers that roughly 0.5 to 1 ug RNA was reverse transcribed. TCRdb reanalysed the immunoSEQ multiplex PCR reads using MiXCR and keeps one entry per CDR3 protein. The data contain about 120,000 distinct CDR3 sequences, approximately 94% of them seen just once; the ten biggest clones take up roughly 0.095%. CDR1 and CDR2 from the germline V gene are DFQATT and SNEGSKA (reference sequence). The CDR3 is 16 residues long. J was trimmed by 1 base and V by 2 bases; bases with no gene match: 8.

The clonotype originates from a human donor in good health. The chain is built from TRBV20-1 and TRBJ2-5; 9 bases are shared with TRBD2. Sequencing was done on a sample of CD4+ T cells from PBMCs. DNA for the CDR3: TGCAGTGCTAGATCATTTACGACTAGCGGCCAAGAGACCCAGTACTTC. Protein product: CSARSFTTSGQETQYF.